This T cell receptor beta chain is drawn from a study of T cells in Graves' hyperthyroidism and ophthalmopathy. Whole-study context: Blood from the periphery was taken at initial diagnosis, before any treatment. Findings and limits, study-wide: In validation, the model predicted ophthalmopathy. These predictions came a median about 6.5 months before onset.

At least 3 on the Clinical Activity Score was recorded for ophthalmopathy patients, who also had NOSPECS grade at least 4 and duration under 3 months. Germline V gene lookup returns CDR1 LGHNA and CDR2 YNFKEQ. V dropped 4 bases and J dropped 7 bases, with 14 bases sitting between them. The CDR3 loop spans 13 amino acids. This clonotype was observed at least ten times. The target antigen is unknown. The investigators amplified TCR beta CDR3 regions from RNA transcripts. TCR CDR3 underwent first-round RT-PCR with the HTBI primer set. MiXCR, applied by TCRdb to the multiplex PCR reads, yields one record per CDR3 protein. Of some 300,000 distinct CDR3 sequences listed, roughly 18% are singletons.

Sequenced sample: blood. J is TRBJ2-7 and V is TRBV4-2; D is perhaps TRBD2 (5 bases). The sequence derives from a man over 45 with Graves' ophthalmopathy. In DNA, the CDR3 is TGTGCCAGCAGCCGCGAGGGCGAGAGAGAGCAGTACTTC. This codes for CASSREGEREQYF.